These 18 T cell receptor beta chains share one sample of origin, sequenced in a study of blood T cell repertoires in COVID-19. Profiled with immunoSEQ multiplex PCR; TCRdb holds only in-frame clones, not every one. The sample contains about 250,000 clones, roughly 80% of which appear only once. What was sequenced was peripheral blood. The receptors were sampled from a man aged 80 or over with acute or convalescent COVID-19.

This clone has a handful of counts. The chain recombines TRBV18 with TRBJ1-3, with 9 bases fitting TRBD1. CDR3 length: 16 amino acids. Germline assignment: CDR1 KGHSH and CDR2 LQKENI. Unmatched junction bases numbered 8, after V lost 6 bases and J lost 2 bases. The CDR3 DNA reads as TGTGCCAGCTCCCTTGGACAGGGGAGTGCTGGAAACACCATATATTTT. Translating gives CASSLGQGSAGNTIYF.

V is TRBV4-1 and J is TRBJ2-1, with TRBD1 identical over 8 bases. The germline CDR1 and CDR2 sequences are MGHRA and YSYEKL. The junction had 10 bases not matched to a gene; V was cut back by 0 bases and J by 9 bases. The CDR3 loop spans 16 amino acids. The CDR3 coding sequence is TGCGCCAGCAGCCAAGAAGCTAGGACAGGGAAGGCTGAGCAGTTCTTC. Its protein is CASSQEARTGKAEQFF.

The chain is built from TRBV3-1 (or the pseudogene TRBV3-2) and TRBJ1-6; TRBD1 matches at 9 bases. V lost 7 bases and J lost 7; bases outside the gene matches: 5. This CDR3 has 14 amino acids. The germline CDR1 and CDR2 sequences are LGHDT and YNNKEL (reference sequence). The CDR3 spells CASTKTGGNSPLHF. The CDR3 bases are TGTGCCAGCACCAAAACAGGGGGCAATTCACCCCTCCACTTT.

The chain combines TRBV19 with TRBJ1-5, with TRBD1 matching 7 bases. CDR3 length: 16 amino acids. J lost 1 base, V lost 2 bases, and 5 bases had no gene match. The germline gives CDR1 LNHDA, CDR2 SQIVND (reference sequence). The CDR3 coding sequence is TGTGCCAGTAGTATATTCAACAGGGGAAGCAATCAGCCCCAGCATTTT. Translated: CASSIFNRGSNQPQHF.

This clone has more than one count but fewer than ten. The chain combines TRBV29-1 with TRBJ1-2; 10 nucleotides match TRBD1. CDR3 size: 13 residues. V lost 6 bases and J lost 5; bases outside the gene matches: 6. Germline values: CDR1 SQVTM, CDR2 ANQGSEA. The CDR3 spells CSVSGTGDYGYTF. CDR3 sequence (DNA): TGCAGCGTCTCCGGGACAGGGGATTATGGCTACACCTTC.

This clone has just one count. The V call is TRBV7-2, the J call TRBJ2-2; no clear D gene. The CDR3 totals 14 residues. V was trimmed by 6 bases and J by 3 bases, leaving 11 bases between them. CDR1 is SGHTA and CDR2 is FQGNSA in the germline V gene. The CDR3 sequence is CASRLATYTGELFF. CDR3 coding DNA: TGTGCCAGCAGGTTGGCGACATACACCGGGGAGCTGTTTTTT.

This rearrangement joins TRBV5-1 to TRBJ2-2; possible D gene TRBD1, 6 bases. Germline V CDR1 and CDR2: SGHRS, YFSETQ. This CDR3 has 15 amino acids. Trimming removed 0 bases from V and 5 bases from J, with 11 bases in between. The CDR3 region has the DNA TGCGCCAGCAGCTTGGGAGGGACAACGACCGGGGAGCTGTTTTTT. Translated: CASSLGGTTTGELFF.

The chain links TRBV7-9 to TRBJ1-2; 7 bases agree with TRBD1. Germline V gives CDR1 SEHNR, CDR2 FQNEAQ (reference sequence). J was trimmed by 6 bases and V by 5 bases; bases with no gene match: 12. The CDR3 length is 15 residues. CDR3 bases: TGTGCCAGCAGCCCAACTGGTGGCAGGGGGGATGGCTACACCTTC. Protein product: CASSPTGGRGDGYTF.

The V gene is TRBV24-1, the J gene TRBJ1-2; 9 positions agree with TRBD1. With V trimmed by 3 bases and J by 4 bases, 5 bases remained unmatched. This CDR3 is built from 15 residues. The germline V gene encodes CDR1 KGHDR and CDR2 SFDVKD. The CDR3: CATSDPATGGYGYTF. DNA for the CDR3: TGTGCCACCAGTGATCCTGCGACAGGGGGCTATGGCTACACCTTC.

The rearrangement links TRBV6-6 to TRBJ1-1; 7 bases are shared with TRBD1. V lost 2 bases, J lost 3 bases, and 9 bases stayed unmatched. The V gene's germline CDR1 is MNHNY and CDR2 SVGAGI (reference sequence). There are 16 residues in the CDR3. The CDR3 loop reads CASSYARRQGDTEAFF. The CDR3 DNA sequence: TGTGCCAGCAGTTACGCCCGTCGGCAGGGGGACACTGAAGCTTTCTTT.

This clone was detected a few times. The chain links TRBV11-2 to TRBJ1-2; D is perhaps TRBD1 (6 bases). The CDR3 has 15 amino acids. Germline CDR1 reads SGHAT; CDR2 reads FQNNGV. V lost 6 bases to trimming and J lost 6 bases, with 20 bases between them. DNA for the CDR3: TGTGCCAGCAGGATGACTGGGACACAACACCATGGCTACACCTTC. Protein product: CASRMTGTQHHGYTF.

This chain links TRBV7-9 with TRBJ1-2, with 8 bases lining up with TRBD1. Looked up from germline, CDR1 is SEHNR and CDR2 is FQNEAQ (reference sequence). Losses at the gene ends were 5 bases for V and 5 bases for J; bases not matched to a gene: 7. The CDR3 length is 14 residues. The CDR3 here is CASSLMTGDYGYTF. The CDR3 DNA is TGTGCCAGCAGCCTAATGACAGGGGATTATGGCTACACCTTC.

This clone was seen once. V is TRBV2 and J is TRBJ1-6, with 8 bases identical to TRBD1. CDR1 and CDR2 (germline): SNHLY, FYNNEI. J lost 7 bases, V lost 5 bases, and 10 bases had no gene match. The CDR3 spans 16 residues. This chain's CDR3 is CASSPGRGLTNSPLHF. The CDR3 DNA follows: TGTGCCAGCAGTCCGGGCAGGGGGCTAACGAATTCACCCCTCCACTTT.

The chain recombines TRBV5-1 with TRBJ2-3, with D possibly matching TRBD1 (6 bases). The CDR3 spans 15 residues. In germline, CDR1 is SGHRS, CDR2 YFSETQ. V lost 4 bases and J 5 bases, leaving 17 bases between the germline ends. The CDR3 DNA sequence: TGCGCCAGCAGCCCGGTGACAGGTTCGCGAGATACGCAGTATTTT. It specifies CASSPVTGSRDTQYF.

The chain's CDR3 is CATSDPQGSGANVLTF. CDR3 sequence (DNA): TGTGCCACCAGTGATCCACAGGGATCTGGGGCCAACGTCCTGACTTTC. The V and J genes are TRBV24-1 and TRBJ2-6; D might be TRBD1 (6 bases). This CDR3 spans 16 amino acids. The V and J ends lost 3 bases and 1 base respectively, with 9 bases between them. Germline V lookup: CDR1 KGHDR, CDR2 SFDVKD.

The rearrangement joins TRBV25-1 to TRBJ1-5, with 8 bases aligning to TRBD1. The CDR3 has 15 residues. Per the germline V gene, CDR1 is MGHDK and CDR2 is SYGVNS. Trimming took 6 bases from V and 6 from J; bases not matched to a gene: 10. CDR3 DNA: TGTGCCAGCAGCCCCGCCGGACAGGGTAGTCAGCCCCAGCATTTT. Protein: CASSPAGQGSQPQHF.

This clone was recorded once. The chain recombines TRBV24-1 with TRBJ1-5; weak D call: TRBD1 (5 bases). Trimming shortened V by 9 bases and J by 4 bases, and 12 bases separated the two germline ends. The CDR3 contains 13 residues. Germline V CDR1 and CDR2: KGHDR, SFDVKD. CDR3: CATGGDINQPQHF. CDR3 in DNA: TGTGCCACCGGGGGGGATATTAATCAGCCCCAGCATTTT.

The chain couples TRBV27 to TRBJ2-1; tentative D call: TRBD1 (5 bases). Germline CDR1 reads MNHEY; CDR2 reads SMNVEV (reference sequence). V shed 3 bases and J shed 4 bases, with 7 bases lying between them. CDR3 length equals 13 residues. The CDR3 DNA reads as TGTGCCAGCAGTTTTCAGGGATACAATGAGCAGTTCTTC. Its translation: CASSFQGYNEQFF.